A single T cell receptor (beta chain) is shown here with its context. Its specificity is not known. The data are from a study of T cell responses to AZD1222 COVID-19 vaccine. The germline CDR1 and CDR2 sequences are SGDLS and YYNGEE. Trimming cost V 4 bases and J 3 bases; bases outside gene matches: 9. The CDR3 sequence is 16 residues long. Produced via immunoSEQ multiplex PCR; TCRdb's table is partial and in-frame only. The table has roughly 130,000 clones, around 90% seen once. Broader study findings: The span of vaccine-associated CD4 TCRs extended across spike, with dominance at 160-218 and 743-854.

The sequencing used peripheral blood, collected on day 0 of AZD1222 vaccination. The TCR was taken from an adult in good health. The V and J genes are TRBV9 and TRBJ2-2; 7 bases match TRBD1. The CDR3 region has the DNA TGTGCCAGCAGCCAATACCGGGACAGATACACCGGGGAGCTGTTTTTT. Amino acid sequence: CASSQYRDRYTGELFF.